This T cell receptor (beta chain) was found in a study of T cell responses to AZD1222 COVID-19 vaccine. Overall study findings and caveats: It should be noted that donors were predominantly white British and more often female, and clonal diversity was possibly underestimated.

The data were produced by immunoSEQ multiplex PCR, yet TCRdb's version contains in-frame clones alone and is incomplete. Of about 180,000 clones in the sample, about 86% were seen once. With respect to this clone: Its specificity is unknown.

Germline CDR1 SGHVS, CDR2 FQNEAQ. The CDR3 runs 15 residues. Trimming cost V 5 bases and J 4 bases, with 17 bases left between them. The chain carries TRBV7-8 and TRBJ1-2; perhaps TRBD1 as D (5 bases). The input for sequencing was peripheral blood, taken on day 0 of AZD1222 vaccination. The clonotype was recovered from an adult in good health. The CDR3 region is CASSRGEGARYGYTF. CDR3 sequence (DNA): TGTGCCAGCAGCCGAGGGGAAGGGGCCCGCTATGGCTACACCTTC.